The next 18 T cell receptor beta chains were all read from a single sample in a study of T-cell reconstitution after alpha-beta-depleted transplantation in children. The TCRbeta library was prepared with unique molecular identifiers. TCRdb fed the PCR reads into MiXCR, producing one record per CDR3 protein. This table holds roughly 590,000 distinct CDR3 sequences, roughly 17% found once. The sequenced sample was PBMCs from the stem cell graft donor, obtained from the stem cell graft. The receptors stem from a human donor who donated a stem cell graft to a child with acute myeloid leukemia.

This clonotype was seen a handful of times. The chain carries TRBV11-2 and TRBJ2-7; no reliable D call. The CDR3 is made up of 16 amino acids. Deletions cut 2 bases from V and 0 bases from J, with 14 bases between. CDR1 is SGHAT and CDR2 is FQNNGV in the germline V gene. The CDR3 region has the DNA TGTGCCAGCAGCTTACATCAGAAAATGAGCTCCTACGAGCAGTACTTC. Translated, it gives CASSLHQKMSSYEQYF.

This chain connects TRBV29-1 to TRBJ2-5, with D perhaps matching TRBD1 (5 bases). V lost 6 bases, J lost 1 base, and 6 bases lay in between. This CDR3 comprises 11 residues. Germline V lookup: CDR1 SQVTM, CDR2 ANQGSEA. The CDR3 is CSVQVQETQYF. DNA for the CDR3: TGCAGCGTACAGGTCCAAGAGACCCAGTACTTC.

In this sample, this clonotype turned up a few times. The V and J genes are TRBV12-3 or TRBV12-4 and TRBJ2-5; D is unclear. V lost 8 bases, J lost 1 base, and 14 bases lay in between. This CDR3 is 14 amino acids long. The CDR3 DNA follows: TGTGCCAGCTCAGTAGAACTCTCCCAAGAGACCCAGTACTTC. It encodes CASSVELSQETQYF.

This clonotype was observed at least ten times. The gene calls are TRBV12-3 or TRBV12-4 and TRBJ1-1; D remains unclear. This CDR3 comprises 13 residues. Trimming left V 9 bases short and J 0 bases short, with 11 bases between. This CDR3 is CASDFWMNTEAFF. CDR3 bases: TGTGCCAGTGACTTTTGGATGAACACTGAAGCTTTCTTT.

This clonotype was seen repeatedly, ten times or more. The chain combines TRBV27 with TRBJ2-7; tentatively, D is TRBD1 or TRBD2 (6 bases each). Trimming shortened V by 2 bases and J by 8 bases, and 13 bases separated the two germline ends. CDR1 is MNHEY, CDR2 SMNVEV, per germline (reference sequence). This CDR3 region has 13 residues. CDR3 sequence reads: CASSLRGDLKQYV. CDR3 DNA: TGTGCCAGCAGTTTAAGGGGGGACCTTAAGCAGTACGTC.

The table lists this clonotype with many counts. The chain has TRBV9 and TRBJ2-5, with TRBD2 identical over 7 bases. Germline V CDR1 and CDR2: SGDLS, YYNGEE. This CDR3 region has 15 residues. V shed 0 bases and J 4 bases; nucleotides not matched to a gene: 6. This CDR3 reads CASSVEGSGAETQYF. DNA of the CDR3: TGTGCCAGCAGCGTAGAGGGAAGCGGGGCAGAGACCCAGTACTTC.

The V call is TRBV10-3, the J call TRBJ2-2, with TRBD2 as a possible D gene (6 bases). The CDR3 covers 14 residues. Germline V gene lookup returns CDR1 ENHRY and CDR2 SYGVKD. V lost 3 bases, J lost 7 bases, and 12 bases lay in between. Written as DNA, the CDR3 is TGTGCCATCAGTGAAAGACTAGTAGTCGGGGAGCTGTTTTTT. This encodes CAISERLVVGELFF.

V gene TRBV28 combines with J gene TRBJ1-5, with D possibly matching TRBD1 (5 bases). With 5 bases removed from V and 9 bases from J, the gap between germline ends came to 14 bases. CDR1 is MDHEN and CDR2 is SYDVKM in the germline V gene. The CDR3 length is 13 residues. The CDR3 DNA is TGTGCCAGCAGTCAATCCGGCGGGGGGCCCCAGCATTTT. Its translation is CASSQSGGGPQHF.

The rearrangement links TRBV4-2 to TRBJ2-7; D unclear. Germline CDR1 and CDR2: LGHNA and YNFKEQ. The CDR3 length is 15 residues. Trimming pared 9 bases from V and 2 bases from J, leaving 20 bases between. The CDR3 spells CARSTTDLPAYEQYV. In DNA, the CDR3 is TGTGCCAGGTCTACCACGGACCTCCCCGCCTACGAGCAGTACGTC.

The table lists this clonotype with many counts. The chain couples TRBV4-3 to TRBJ2-2; D unresolved. Trimming stripped 4 bases from V and 4 bases from J, with 13 bases between. Germline CDR1 LGHNA, CDR2 YSLEER. The CDR3 covers 15 residues. Written as DNA, the CDR3 is TGCGCCAGCAGCCCTCAACGCTCGTTCACCGGGGAGCTGTTTTTT. Translated: CASSPQRSFTGELFF.

This clonotype was counted at least ten times. This sequence joins TRBV10-3 and TRBJ1-5; D unresolved. CDR1 ENHRY and CDR2 SYGVKD come from the germline V gene. This CDR3 has 15 amino acids. Trimming cost V 2 bases and J 4 bases, with 12 bases left between them. CDR3 sequence: CAISEEGWGNQPQHF. The CDR3 nucleotides read TGTGCCATCAGTGAGGAGGGATGGGGAAATCAGCCCCAGCATTTT.

The CDR3 protein is CAGGGPNNEQFF. The CDR3 region has the DNA TGTGCCGGCGGGGGCCCGAACAATGAGCAGTTCTTC. The chain recombines TRBV6-6 with TRBJ2-1, with a possible D match to TRBD2 (7 bases). Germline CDR1 is MNHNY and CDR2 is SVGAGI (reference sequence). The CDR3 has 12 amino acids. Trimming cost V 11 bases and J 5 bases, with 13 bases left between them.

V is TRBV12-3 or TRBV12-4 and J is TRBJ1-6; tentative D call: TRBD1 (5 bases). Trimming stripped 5 bases from V and 8 bases from J, with 13 bases between. The CDR3 covers 14 residues. The CDR3 loop is CASSLDRVYSPLHF. DNA for the CDR3: TGTGCCAGCAGTCTTGACAGAGTATATTCACCCCTCCACTTT.

This clonotype was picked up a small number of times. The genes are TRBV7-9 and TRBJ2-5; D uncertain. This CDR3 has 15 amino acids. The V end was cut by 1 base, the J end by 1 base, with 10 bases between. CDR1 SEHNR and CDR2 FQNEAQ come from the germline V gene (reference sequence). For the CDR3, the DNA is TGTGCCAGCAGCTTAGTCCTAAATCGCCAAGAGACCCAGTACTTC. Translated, it gives CASSLVLNRQETQYF.

The genes are TRBV25-1 and TRBJ2-1; unclear D gene. The V and J ends lost 9 bases and 9 bases respectively, with 15 bases between them. The CDR3 sequence is 12 residues long. CDR1 MGHDK and CDR2 SYGVNS come from the germline V gene. CDR3 coding DNA: TGTGCCAGGACGGTAGGGCTAAGTGAGCAGTTCTTC. It encodes CARTVGLSEQFF.

This clonotype has at least ten counts. The V gene is TRBV12-3 or TRBV12-4, the J gene TRBJ1-6; D perhaps matches TRBD1 (6 bases). The CDR3 has 14 amino acids. V was clipped by 10 bases and J by 9 bases, with 19 bases between them. This CDR3 is CATHPTGTRSPLHF. The CDR3 DNA is TGTGCCACCCACCCCACAGGGACCCGTTCACCCCTCCACTTT.

This clonotype was recorded at least ten times. CDR3 sequence: CASSLGYRGDEQYF. The CDR3 nucleotides read TGCGCCAGCAGCTTGGGTTACAGGGGTGACGAGCAGTACTTC. V and J are TRBV5-1 and TRBJ2-7; TRBD1 aligns across 7 bases. The CDR3 spans 14 residues. Germline CDR1 SGHRS, CDR2 YFSETQ. Trimming at V came to 0 bases and at J to 5 bases, leaving 5 bases not matched to a gene.

This clonotype was picked up a small number of times. The V call is TRBV7-2, the J call TRBJ1-5; perhaps TRBD1 as D (6 bases). CDR3 length: 13 amino acids. The ends were cut back, 5 bases at V and 7 bases at J, with 12 bases in the middle. The germline V gene has CDR1 SGHTA and CDR2 FQGNSA. CDR3 DNA sequence: TGTGCCAGCAGCGAGAGGACAGCACAGCCCCAGCATTTT. This translates into CASSERTAQPQHF.